This record concerns one TCR beta chain sequence. This sample stems from a study of technical replicates of blood from several donors. This table comes from immunoSEQ multiplex PCR, and its TCRdb copy is limited to in-frame clones, with some not included. In the table there are about 99,000 clones, approximately 95% of which are singletons. This TCR came from a human donor in good health. Sequencing was carried out using T cells isolated from PBMCs.

DNA for the CDR3: TGTGCCAGCAGCTTCGACCCCCCCCCGGGCTCCTACGAGCAGTACTTC. Its translation: CASSFDPPPGSYEQYF. This chain links TRBV7-6 with TRBJ2-7; D is uncertain. The CDR3 is 16 amino acids. Germline CDR1 SGHVS, CDR2 FNYEAQ. V dropped 3 bases and J dropped 0 bases, with 15 bases sitting between them.